Sequencing of this T cell receptor beta chain was carried out in a study of PD-1 blockade in classical Hodgkin lymphoma. The assay was immunoSEQ multiplex PCR, and TCRdb's table has in-frame clones only and misses some. The sample has 25,000 to 35,000 clones; roughly 92% are singletons. A word on this clone: Its antigen is undetermined.

Study-wide results and caveats: Healthy donors reportedly exceeded newly diagnosed patients in baseline TCR diversity.

Specified time point: newly diagnosed, previously untreated cHL patient sample. The germline CDR1 and CDR2 sequences are LNHDA and SQIVND (reference sequence). The length of the CDR3 is 13 residues. V was trimmed by 5 bases and J by 2 bases, leaving 10 bases between them. The gene calls are TRBV19 and TRBJ2-7; tentatively, D is TRBD1 (6 bases). The source is a human donor with classical Hodgkin lymphoma. Sequenced sample: peripheral blood mononuclear cells (PBMCs). CDR3 sequence (DNA): TGTGCCAGTAGTGGACAGACCCCCTACGAGCAGTACTTC. It specifies CASSGQTPYEQYF.